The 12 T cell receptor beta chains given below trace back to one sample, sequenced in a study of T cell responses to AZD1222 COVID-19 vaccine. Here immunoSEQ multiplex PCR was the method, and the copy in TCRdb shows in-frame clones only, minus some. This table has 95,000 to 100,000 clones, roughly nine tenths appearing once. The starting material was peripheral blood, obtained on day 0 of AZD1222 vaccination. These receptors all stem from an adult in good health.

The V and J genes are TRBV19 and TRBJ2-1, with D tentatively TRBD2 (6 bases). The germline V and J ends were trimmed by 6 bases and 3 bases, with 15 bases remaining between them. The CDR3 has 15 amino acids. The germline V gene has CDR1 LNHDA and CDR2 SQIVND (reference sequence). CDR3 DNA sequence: TGTGCCAGTAGCCTCCCCGGAGGGGACTACAATGAGCAGTTCTTC. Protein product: CASSLPGGDYNEQFF.

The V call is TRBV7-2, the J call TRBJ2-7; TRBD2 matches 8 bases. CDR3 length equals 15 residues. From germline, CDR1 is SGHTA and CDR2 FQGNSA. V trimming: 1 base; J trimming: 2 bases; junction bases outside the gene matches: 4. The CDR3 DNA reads TGTGCCAGCAGCTTAGAGGAGCGGGGGCCCTACGAGCAGTACTTC. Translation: CASSLEERGPYEQYF.

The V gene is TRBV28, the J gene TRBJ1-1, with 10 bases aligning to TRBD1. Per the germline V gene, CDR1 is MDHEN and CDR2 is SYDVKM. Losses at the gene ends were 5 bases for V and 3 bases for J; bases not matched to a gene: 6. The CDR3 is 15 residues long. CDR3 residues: CASSQRDRGYTEAFF. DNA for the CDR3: TGTGCCAGCAGTCAACGGGACAGGGGTTACACTGAAGCTTTCTTT.

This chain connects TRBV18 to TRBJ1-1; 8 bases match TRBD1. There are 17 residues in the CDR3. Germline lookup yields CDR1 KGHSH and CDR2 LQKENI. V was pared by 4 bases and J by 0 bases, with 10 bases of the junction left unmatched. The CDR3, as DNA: TGTGCCAGCTCACTGACAGGACAGGGTGTGATGAACACTGAAGCTTTCTTT. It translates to CASSLTGQGVMNTEAFF.

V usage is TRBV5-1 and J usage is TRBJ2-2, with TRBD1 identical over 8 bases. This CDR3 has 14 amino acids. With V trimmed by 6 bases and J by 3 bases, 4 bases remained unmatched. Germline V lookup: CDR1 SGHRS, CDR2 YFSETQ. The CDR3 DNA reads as TGCGCCAGCAACCCGACAGGGGACACCGGGGAGCTGTTTTTT. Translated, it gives CASNPTGDTGELFF. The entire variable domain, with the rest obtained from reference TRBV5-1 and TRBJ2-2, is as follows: KAGVTQTPRYLIKTRGQQVTLSCSPISGHRSVSWYQQTPGQGLQFLFEYFSETQRNKGNFPGRFSGRQFSNSRSEMNVSTLELGDSALYLCASNPTGDTGELFFGEGSRLTVL.

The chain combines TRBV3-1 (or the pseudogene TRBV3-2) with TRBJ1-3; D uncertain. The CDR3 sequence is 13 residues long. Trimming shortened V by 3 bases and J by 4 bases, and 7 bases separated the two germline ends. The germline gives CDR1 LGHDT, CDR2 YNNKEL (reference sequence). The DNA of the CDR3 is TGTGCCAGCAGCCAGCGTGGAGGAAACACCATATATTTT. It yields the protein CASSQRGGNTIYF.

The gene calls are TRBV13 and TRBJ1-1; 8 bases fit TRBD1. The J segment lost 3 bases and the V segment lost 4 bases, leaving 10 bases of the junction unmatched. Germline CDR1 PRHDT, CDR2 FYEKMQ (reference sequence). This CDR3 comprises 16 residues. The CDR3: CASSSWTGFGDTEAFF. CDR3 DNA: TGTGCCAGCAGCTCCTGGACAGGGTTCGGGGACACTGAAGCTTTCTTT.

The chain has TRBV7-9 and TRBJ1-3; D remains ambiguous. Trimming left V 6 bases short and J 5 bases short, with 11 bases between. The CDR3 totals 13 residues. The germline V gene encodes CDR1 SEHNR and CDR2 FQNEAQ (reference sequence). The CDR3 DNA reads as TGTGCCAGCAGAGATTTCCGGCGAAACACCATATATTTT. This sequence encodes CASRDFRRNTIYF.

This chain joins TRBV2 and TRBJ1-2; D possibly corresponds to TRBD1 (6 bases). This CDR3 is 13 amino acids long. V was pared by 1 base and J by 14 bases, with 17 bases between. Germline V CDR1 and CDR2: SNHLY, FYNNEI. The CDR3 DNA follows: TGTGCCAGCAGTGAAGTTACAGGGAGTCATTGGACCTTC. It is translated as CASSEVTGSHWTF.

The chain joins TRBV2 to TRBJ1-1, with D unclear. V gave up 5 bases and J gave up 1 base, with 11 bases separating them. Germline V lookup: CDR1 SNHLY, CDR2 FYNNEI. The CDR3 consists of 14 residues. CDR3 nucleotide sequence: TGTGCCAGCAGTAAAGTCGAGGGGAACACTGAAGCTTTCTTT. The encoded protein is CASSKVEGNTEAFF. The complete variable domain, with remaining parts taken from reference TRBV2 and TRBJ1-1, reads EPEVTQTPSHQVTQMGQEVILRCVPISNHLYFYWYRQILGQKVEFLVSFYNNEISEKSEIFDDQFSVERPDGSNFTLKIRSTKLEDSAMYFCASSKVEGNTEAFFGQGTRLTVV.

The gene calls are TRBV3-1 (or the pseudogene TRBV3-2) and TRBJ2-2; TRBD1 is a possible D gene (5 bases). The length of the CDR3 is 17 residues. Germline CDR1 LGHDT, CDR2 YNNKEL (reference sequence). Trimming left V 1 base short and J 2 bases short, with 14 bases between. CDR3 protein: CASSQGFRTSNTGELFF. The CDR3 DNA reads TGTGCCAGCAGCCAAGGATTCCGGACATCTAACACCGGGGAGCTGTTTTTT.

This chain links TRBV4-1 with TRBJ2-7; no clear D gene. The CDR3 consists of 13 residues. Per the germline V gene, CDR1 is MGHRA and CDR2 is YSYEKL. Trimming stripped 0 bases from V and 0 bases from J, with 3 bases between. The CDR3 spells CASSQDNSYEQYF. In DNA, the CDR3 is TGCGCCAGCAGCCAAGACAACTCCTACGAGCAGTACTTC.